One sample yielded the 20 T cell receptor beta chains listed below, sequenced in a study of CD8+ T cells in alopecia areata. Once RNA had been extracted, it was reverse transcribed into cDNA to act as the sequencing template. Repertoires were generated with immunoSEQ multiplex PCR, while TCRdb's copy carries only in-frame clones and drops some. Of 150,000 to 180,000 clones in the sample, approximately 53% were seen once. Source: CD8+ T cells sorted from blood, taken at week 0. The receptors here all came from a human donor with alopecia areata.

On this clone itself: This sample also contains other DNA sequences that code for the same CDR3. The CDR3 coding sequence is TGTGCCAGCAGTTACGAGAATCAGCCCCAGCATTTT. Protein sequence: CASSYENQPQHF. V gene TRBV6-6 combines with J gene TRBJ1-5; D is unresolved. The CDR3 covers 12 residues. Germline loops: CDR1 MNHNY, CDR2 SVGAGI (reference sequence). The ends were cut back, 2 bases at V and 4 bases at J, with 3 bases in the middle.

The CDR3 DNA sequence: TGTGCCAGCAAAGGAGAAAATCAGCCCCAGCATTTT. Protein product: CASKGENQPQHF. V usage is TRBV2 and J usage is TRBJ1-5; D is uncertain. Germline CDR1 SNHLY, CDR2 FYNNEI. The CDR3 sequence is 12 residues long. Trimming shortened V by 7 bases and J by 4 bases, and 8 bases separated the two germline ends.

This clone has just a few counts. The rearrangement uses TRBV10-2 and TRBJ2-3; D is uncertain. V was trimmed by 0 bases and J by 7 bases, leaving 8 bases between them. Germline CDR1 and CDR2: WSHSY and SAAADI. This CDR3 contains 13 residues. CDR3 in DNA: TGCGCCAGCAGTGAGTCAGGCCCCTATACGCAGTATTTT. This encodes CASSESGPYTQYF.

The chain recombines TRBV11-2 with TRBJ2-5; 8 bases fit TRBD1. Germline V CDR1 and CDR2: SGHAT, FQNNGV. The CDR3 sequence is 16 residues long. Trimming took 2 bases from V and 0 from J; bases not matched to a gene: 5. The chain's CDR3 is CASSLLGQEYQETQYF. In DNA form, the CDR3 reads TGTGCCAGCAGCTTATTGGGACAGGAGTACCAAGAGACCCAGTACTTC.

The V and J genes are TRBV5-6 and TRBJ2-5; D is undetermined. Germline V gives CDR1 SGHDT, CDR2 YYEEEE. The CDR3 is 11 residues long. V was trimmed by 2 bases and J by 4 bases, leaving 3 bases between them. CDR3 region: CASSLTETQYF. Here the CDR3 DNA reads TGTGCCAGCAGCTTAACAGAGACCCAGTACTTC.

The J gene is TRBJ2-2, the V gene TRBV15, with no clear D. The CDR3 totals 14 residues. Germline loops: CDR1 LNHNV, CDR2 YYDKDF (reference sequence). V was cut by 4 bases and J by 0 bases, with 6 bases left in between. CDR3 nucleotide sequence: TGTGCCACCAGCATGAGTTCGAACACCGGGGAGCTGTTTTTT. Protein: CATSMSSNTGELFF. Full variable domain (rest looked up from reference TRBV15 and TRBJ2-2): DAMVIQNPRYQVTQFGKPVTLSCSQTLNHNVMYWYQQKSSQAPKLLFHYYDKDFNNEADTPDNFQSRRPNTSFCFLDIRSPGLGDTAMYLCATSMSSNTGELFFGEGSRLTVL.

V and J are TRBV5-6 and TRBJ1-1; D perhaps matches TRBD1 (6 bases). The CDR3 loop spans 15 amino acids. Germline-derived CDR1 and CDR2 are SGHDT and YYEEEE. V lost 0 bases and J 4 bases, leaving 13 bases between the germline ends. The CDR3 loop reads CASSLETNRATEAFF. The CDR3 nucleotides read TGTGCCAGCAGCTTGGAAACTAACAGGGCCACTGAAGCTTTCTTT.

V and J are TRBV9 and TRBJ1-2; D remains ambiguous. V dropped 0 bases and J dropped 3 bases, with 9 bases sitting between them. Looked up from germline, CDR1 is SGDLS and CDR2 is YYNGEE. The CDR3 has 14 residues. The CDR3 sequence: CASSVVVGDYGYTF. CDR3 nucleotides: TGTGCCAGCAGCGTAGTTGTAGGTGACTATGGCTACACCTTC.

This clone has more than one count but fewer than ten. No conserved phenylalanine or tryptophan is present at the end of the CDR3, so a read error is the likely explanation. No DNA is shown, since the ends of the CDR3 on it are uncertain; the CDR3 is the one TCRdb lists. V gene TRBV25-1 combines with J gene TRBJ2-3. Germline V gives CDR1 MGHDK, CDR2 SYGVNS. The length of the CDR3 is 16 amino acids, counting both ends. The CDR3 spells CASSELIPLHLSDTLS.

The rearrangement uses TRBV6-5 and TRBJ1-5; D call uncertain. Trimming took 8 bases from V and 1 from J, leaving 3 bases between them. Looked up from germline, CDR1 is MNHEY and CDR2 is SVGAGI. This CDR3 is built from 11 residues. CDR3 in DNA: TGTGCCAGCGGGAGCAATCAGCCCCAGCATTTT. Residues: CASGSNQPQHF.

The V call is TRBV2, the J call TRBJ1-4; perhaps TRBD1 as D (6 bases). This CDR3 is 14 amino acids long. Germline CDR1 and CDR2: SNHLY and FYNNEI. V lost 10 bases to trimming and J lost 8 bases, with 20 bases between them. The CDR3 spells CATSSSNRGEKLFF. CDR3 coding DNA: TGTGCCACCTCAAGTTCCAATAGGGGGGAAAAACTGTTTTTT.

Only a few counts were recorded for this clone. The rearrangement uses TRBV27 and TRBJ2-2, with D possibly being TRBD2 (6 bases). V lost 3 bases to trimming and J lost 7 bases, with 15 bases between them. The CDR3 extends over 15 amino acids. Germline V gene sequence: CDR1 MNHEY, CDR2 SMNVEV (reference sequence). The CDR3 nucleotides read TGTGCCAGCAGTTTTGGTGGGGGGATGGTCGGGGAGCTGTTTTTT. Protein sequence: CASSFGGGMVGELFF.

This chain links TRBV28 with TRBJ1-5, with a weak D call TRBD1 (6 bases). Looked up from germline, CDR1 is MDHEN and CDR2 is SYDVKM. Trimming left V 6 bases short and J 1 base short, with 16 bases between. This CDR3 contains 16 residues. CDR3 loop: CASSLYRGSSNQPQHF. Written as DNA, the CDR3 is TGTGCCAGCAGCCTCTATAGGGGGTCAAGCAATCAGCCCCAGCATTTT.

This clone was seen more than once but under ten times. V gene TRBV13 combines with J gene TRBJ1-2, with D maybe TRBD1 (6 bases). Germline-derived CDR1 and CDR2 are PRHDT and FYEKMQ (reference sequence). V lost 5 bases, J lost 2 bases, and 9 bases lay in between. The CDR3 contains 13 residues. This CDR3 is CASSITGNYGYTF. Written as DNA, the CDR3 is TGTGCCAGCAGCATAACAGGGAACTATGGCTACACCTTC.

The chain is built from TRBV14 and TRBJ2-7; D unclear. CDR3 length equals 14 residues. CDR1 and CDR2 from the germline V gene are SGHDN and FVKESK. Trimming took 4 bases from V and 2 from J, leaving 12 bases between them. The CDR3, as DNA: TGTGCCAGCAGCCGCCTAGGAGCTGCCTACGAGCAGTACTTC. Translating it yields CASSRLGAAYEQYF.

This chain connects TRBV4-3 to TRBJ2-7; a possible D gene is TRBD2 (5 bases). This CDR3 has 13 amino acids. CDR1 and CDR2 (germline): LGHNA, YSLEER. Trimming removed 0 bases from V and 4 bases from J, with 7 bases in between. CDR3 sequence reads: CASSQERGYEQYF. The CDR3 coding sequence is TGCGCCAGCAGCCAAGAACGGGGTTACGAGCAGTACTTC.

The chain carries TRBV4-1 and TRBJ1-2, with D unclear. This CDR3 comprises 12 residues. From germline, CDR1 is MGHRA and CDR2 YSYEKL. The germline V and J ends were trimmed by 8 bases and 6 bases, with 13 bases remaining between them. CDR3 residues: CASEDGGNGYTF. CDR3 coding DNA: TGCGCCAGCGAAGATGGAGGGAATGGCTACACCTTC.

The rearrangement uses TRBV29-1 and TRBJ2-2, with 8 nucleotides matching TRBD2. The V segment lost 1 base and the J segment 4 bases; nucleotides outside the gene matches: 8. Germline values: CDR1 SQVTM, CDR2 ANQGSEA. The CDR3 length is 16 residues. In DNA form, the CDR3 reads TGCAGCGTTGAAGTCGCGGGGGGCTGGGGCACCGGGGAGCTGTTTTTT. Encoded protein: CSVEVAGGWGTGELFF.

This CDR3 is CASSSEGDFDEQYF. CDR3 bases: TGTGCCAGCAGCTCAGAAGGGGATTTCGACGAGCAGTACTTC. The chain joins TRBV11-2 to TRBJ2-7; possible D gene TRBD1, 5 bases. The CDR3 length is 14 residues. Germline CDR1 and CDR2: SGHAT and FQNNGV. Trimming stripped 4 bases from V and 5 bases from J, with 15 bases between.

This clone has more than one count but fewer than ten. The chain links TRBV7-9 to TRBJ2-7; D not resolved. V was trimmed by 5 bases and J by 7 bases, leaving 9 bases between them. Germline assignment: CDR1 SEHNR and CDR2 FQNEAQ (reference sequence). The CDR3 spans 11 residues. The CDR3 region has the DNA TGTGCCAGCAGCCCACGGCAGGAGCAGTACTTC. Protein product: CASSPRQEQYF.